This T cell receptor (beta chain) was documented in a study of PD-1 blockade in classical Hodgkin lymphoma. Study-wide points: TCR diversity in CD4+, not CD8+, cells rose significantly by C4D1. Causes of the repertoire differences remain undefined, possibly disease activity or prior therapy.

Autologous stem cell transplantation was followed by relapse in every patient, and brentuximab vedotin exposure varied. Deletions cut 3 bases from V and 8 bases from J, with 10 bases between. The CDR3 totals 12 residues. CDR1 is SGDLS and CDR2 is YYNGEE in the germline V gene. Generated by immunoSEQ multiplex PCR, the TCRdb table keeps only in-frame clones and is missing some. The repertoire consists of 45,000 to 55,000 clones, with about 85% occurring once and the leading ten covering 16%. In regard to this clone: Its antigen remains unidentified.

The rearrangement links TRBV9 to TRBJ2-3; D unclear. The source material was peripheral blood mononuclear cells (PBMCs), sampled at baseline. The clonotype originates from a human donor with classical Hodgkin lymphoma. The CDR3 is CASSGLVSTQYF. In nucleotides, the CDR3 is TGTGCCAGCAGCGGACTTGTAAGTACGCAGTATTTT.